The present T cell receptor (beta chain) was sequenced within a study of glioma-infiltrating T cells. Points from the study as a whole: Non-neoplastic patients had below-expected tissue-blood divergence, while all gliomas exceeded expectation.

The CDR3 extends over 13 amino acids. Trimming shortened V by 4 bases and J by 7 bases, and 11 bases separated the two germline ends. From germline, CDR1 is SNHLY and CDR2 FYNNEI. TCR alpha and beta CDR3 regions were amplified from RNA using iRepertoire nested multiplex PCR. Input was roughly 95-400 ng of tissue mRNA or PBMC total RNA. TCRdb used MiXCR to reprocess the multiplex PCR reads, holding one entry per CDR3 protein. The sample lists approximately 100,000 distinct CDR3 sequences, 20% to 30% seen once, with about 30% in the top ten. This clonotype has ten or more counts. Its specificity is not known.

J is TRBJ2-1 and V is TRBV2, with D possibly matching TRBD2 (6 bases). This clonotype originated in a human donor with low-grade glioma or glioblastoma, undergoing nonglioma brain surgery, or in good health (not recorded which). The sequenced sample was glioma tissue, nonneoplastic brain tissue, or PBMCs (not recorded which). The CDR3 is CASSVGGGNEQFF. The DNA of the CDR3 is TGTGCCAGCAGTGTGGGGGGAGGAAATGAGCAGTTCTTC.